Below, 29 T cell receptor beta chains from the same sample are listed, as sequenced in a study of T cells after yellow fever vaccination. TCRdb independently ran MiXCR on the 5' RACE reads; one entry per CDR3 protein. This sample yields 610,000 or so distinct CDR3 sequences, of which around 12% are seen a single time; more than 12% belongs to the top ten. The sample in question was PBMCs, obtained on the day of the yellow fever booster vaccination. These receptors all come from a man aged 30 to 39 who received the YFV17D yellow fever vaccine.

The genes are TRBV6-2 or TRBV6-3 and TRBJ2-3, with TRBD2 as a possible D gene (7 bases). The V gene lost 9 bases and the J gene lost 5 bases, with 27 bases spanning the gap. In germline, CDR1 is MNHEY, CDR2 SVGEGT. The CDR3 sequence is 17 residues long. CDR3 nucleotide sequence: TGTGCCAGTTACAAGAAAAGGGGGGGAGGGCCAAGAGATACGCAGTATTTT. Amino acids: CASYKKRGGGPRDTQYF.

The J gene is TRBJ1-2, the V gene TRBV5-1; no definite D call. The CDR3 is 14 amino acids. Germline values: CDR1 SGHRS, CDR2 YFSETQ. Trimming pared 1 base from V and 9 bases from J, leaving 16 bases between. CDR3 sequence reads: CASSLRALSQSYTF. As DNA, the CDR3 is TGCGCCAGCAGCTTGCGAGCTCTGAGTCAGAGCTACACCTTC. Combining the CDR3 with reference TRBV5-1 and TRBJ1-2 gives the whole variable domain KAGVTQTPRYLIKTRGQQVTLSCSPISGHRSVSWYQQTPGQGLQFLFEYFSETQRNKGNFPGRFSGRQFSNSRSEMNVSTLELGDSALYLCASSLRALSQSYTFGSGTRLTVV.

The chain couples TRBV5-1 to TRBJ2-5; 9 bases are shared with TRBD1. Losses at the gene ends were 4 bases for V and 5 bases for J; bases not matched to a gene: 9. This CDR3 region has 15 residues. CDR1 SGHRS and CDR2 YFSETQ come from the germline V gene. CDR3 in amino acids: CASSKGQGNGETQYF. The CDR3 nucleotides are TGCGCCAGCAGCAAAGGACAGGGGAACGGGGAGACCCAGTACTTC.

This clonotype occurred many times. V gene TRBV20-1 combines with J gene TRBJ2-1, with TRBD2 matching over 13 bases. V was clipped by 6 bases and J by 7 bases; unmatched bases: 6. Germline V gene data show CDR1 as DFQATT and CDR2 as SNEGSKA (reference sequence). The CDR3 runs to 14 residues. The DNA for the CDR3 is TGCAGTGCACATCGGACTAGCGGGAGAAATGAGCAGTTCTTC. It codes for CSAHRTSGRNEQFF.

This clonotype showed up many times. The J gene is TRBJ2-3, the V gene TRBV9, with D unresolved. The CDR3 totals 14 residues. Trimming shortened V by 0 bases and J by 2 bases, and 7 bases separated the two germline ends. Germline-derived CDR1 and CDR2 are SGDLS and YYNGEE. Here the CDR3 reads CASSVASLTDTQYF. CDR3 in DNA: TGTGCCAGCAGCGTAGCCTCGCTCACAGATACGCAGTATTTT. The whole variable domain, remainder taken from reference TRBV9 and TRBJ2-3, is DSGVTQTPKHLITATGQRVTLRCSPRSGDLSVYWYQQSLDQGLQFLIQYYNGEERAKGNILERFSAQQFPDLHSELNLSSLELGDSALYFCASSVASLTDTQYFGPGTRLTVL.

In its sample, this clonotype was seen a few times. The chain combines TRBV29-1 with TRBJ2-3; no clear D. The V end was cut by 5 bases, the J end by 2 bases, with 5 bases between. This CDR3 spans 11 amino acids. Germline assignment: CDR1 SQVTM and CDR2 ANQGSEA. The DNA for the CDR3 is TGCAGCGTTCGCAACACAGATACGCAGTATTTT. Translated, it gives CSVRNTDTQYF.

This clonotype was found a few times. The chain has TRBV5-1 and TRBJ2-1; 11 bases fit TRBD1. CDR3 length: 16 residues. Germline V gene sequence: CDR1 SGHRS, CDR2 YFSETQ. The J segment lost 1 base and the V segment lost 4 bases, leaving 4 bases of the junction unmatched. In DNA, the CDR3 is TGCGCCAGCAGCGAGGGACAGGGGGGTTCCTACAATGAGCAGTTCTTC. Its translation is CASSEGQGGSYNEQFF.

The rearrangement joins TRBV9 to TRBJ2-2, with D perhaps matching TRBD2 (5 bases). Germline V gene data show CDR1 as SGDLS and CDR2 as YYNGEE. V was shortened by 0 bases and J by 1 base, with 19 bases between the two germline ends. The CDR3 covers 19 residues. The CDR3 DNA sequence: TGTGCCAGCAGCGTAGCTACGGCAGTGTATGGAGGGAACACCGGGGAGCTGTTTTTT. This encodes CASSVATAVYGGNTGELFF.

The chain uses TRBV19 and TRBJ1-5; D gene unclear. The CDR3 sequence is 15 residues long. The V gene's germline CDR1 is LNHDA and CDR2 SQIVND (reference sequence). The germline V and J ends were trimmed by 3 bases and 6 bases, with 15 bases remaining between them. The CDR3 here is CASSMAEMGGQPQHF. In DNA, the CDR3 is TGTGCCAGTAGTATGGCTGAGATGGGAGGTCAGCCCCAGCATTTT.

For this clonotype: One end of the junction is discordant with germline, which a read error may explain. The chain couples TRBV19 to TRBJ2-1, with 13 bases fitting TRBD2. The CDR3 is 15 amino acids. From germline, CDR1 is LNHDA and CDR2 SQIVND (reference sequence). The CDR3 spells CAGSPGLAGHNEQFF. The DNA of the CDR3 is TGTGCCGGTAGTCCGGGACTAGCGGGGCACAATGAGCAGTTCTTC.

A few counts support this clonotype. The chain combines TRBV6-2 or TRBV6-3 with TRBJ1-4, with 7 bases aligning to TRBD1. Germline V lookup: CDR1 MNHEY, CDR2 SVGEGT. The trim removed 7 bases at V and 6 bases at J, leaving 14 bases unmatched. CDR3 length: 16 residues. Here the CDR3 reads CASTPRVRQGDEKLFF. CDR3 nucleotides: TGTGCCAGCACCCCTCGGGTCCGACAGGGCGATGAAAAACTGTTTTTT.

This clonotype appeared a few times. The rearrangement uses TRBV29-1 and TRBJ1-6; D is undetermined. The germline CDR1 and CDR2 sequences are SQVTM and ANQGSEA. This CDR3 contains 14 residues. The V and J ends lost 6 bases and 8 bases respectively, with 17 bases between them. CDR3 in DNA: TGCAGCGTCACGGTTCTGGGTTACGATTCACCCCTCCACTTT. Protein: CSVTVLGYDSPLHF.

The V call is TRBV5-5, the J call TRBJ2-3; TRBD2 matches 12 bases. The V segment lost 4 bases and the J segment 4 bases; nucleotides outside the gene matches: 7. Germline-derived CDR1 and CDR2 are SGHKS and YYEKEE (reference sequence). The CDR3 is 16 amino acids. The CDR3 DNA follows: TGTGCCAGCAGCCTTCTGACTAGCGGGAGTCCAGATACGCAGTATTTT. Translated, it gives CASSLLTSGSPDTQYF.

This sequence joins TRBV6-5 and TRBJ2-7; 8 bases line up with TRBD2. CDR1 and CDR2 (germline): MNHEY, SVGAGI. V dropped 0 bases and J dropped 2; count of bases not matched to a gene: 6. CDR3 length: 16 amino acids. CDR3 nucleotides: TGTGCCAGCAGTTACTCGATCGGGAGGGCAACCTACGAGCAGTACTTC. This codes for CASSYSIGRATYEQYF.

This clonotype was counted only a few times. The chain uses TRBV20-1 and TRBJ1-6; 9 nucleotides align to TRBD1. From germline, CDR1 is DFQATT and CDR2 SNEGSKA (reference sequence). CDR3 length: 16 amino acids. The trim removed 2 bases at V and 4 bases at J, leaving 6 bases unmatched. The CDR3 spells CSARQQGALYNSPLHF. The CDR3 bases are TGCAGTGCTAGACAACAGGGGGCCCTTTATAATTCACCCCTCCACTTT.

The gene calls are TRBV3-1 and TRBJ2-7, with D perhaps being TRBD1 or TRBD2 (5 bases each). Trimming pared 4 bases from V and 6 bases from J, leaving 16 bases between. The CDR3 length is 14 residues. Germline V gives CDR1 LGHDT, CDR2 YNNKEL (reference sequence). The CDR3 loop reads CASSPEGSAGEQYF. CDR3 nucleotides: TGTGCCAGCAGCCCCGAGGGGTCGGCGGGCGAGCAGTACTTC.

This clonotype was counted at least ten times. The rearrangement joins TRBV20-1 to TRBJ2-1, with TRBD2 matching 9 bases. Germline V gene lookup returns CDR1 DFQATT and CDR2 SNEGSKA (reference sequence). The CDR3 length is 15 residues. J lost 7 bases, V lost 1 base, and 8 bases had no gene match. CDR3: CSARAGAGGSNEQFF. Written as DNA, the CDR3 is TGCAGTGCTAGAGCGGGGGCGGGAGGGTCAAATGAGCAGTTCTTC.

The rearrangement uses TRBV9 and TRBJ2-1; D may be TRBD1 (5 bases). In germline, CDR1 is SGDLS, CDR2 YYNGEE. V dropped 1 base and J dropped 9 bases, with 17 bases sitting between them. CDR3 length: 15 amino acids. CDR3 amino acids: CASSVFGQIYVEQFF. The CDR3 bases are TGTGCCAGCAGCGTATTCGGACAAATTTATGTTGAGCAGTTCTTC. The variable domain in full, completed from reference TRBV9 and TRBJ2-1, reads DSGVTQTPKHLITATGQRVTLRCSPRSGDLSVYWYQQSLDQGLQFLIQYYNGEERAKGNILERFSAQQFPDLHSELNLSSLELGDSALYFCASSVFGQIYVEQFFGPGTRLTVL.

In this sample, this clonotype turned up a few times. The chain is built from TRBV15 and TRBJ1-1; tentatively, D is TRBD1 (5 bases). Trimming pared 0 bases from V and 6 bases from J, leaving 14 bases between. Germline V gene lookup returns CDR1 LNHNV and CDR2 YYDKDF (reference sequence). The CDR3 runs 15 residues. CDR3 amino acids: CATSRDLGRSAEAFF. The CDR3 DNA follows: TGTGCCACCAGCAGAGATCTGGGACGGTCCGCTGAAGCTTTCTTT.

The sample holds many counts of this clonotype. The chain employs TRBV29-1 and TRBJ2-3, with 7 positions matching TRBD1. Germline V gene sequence: CDR1 SQVTM, CDR2 ANQGSEA. CDR3 length: 15 residues. V shed 6 bases and J 4 bases; nucleotides not matched to a gene: 13. The CDR3 region is CSVGAPGQIPDTQYF. CDR3 sequence (DNA): TGCAGCGTGGGGGCCCCGGGACAGATTCCAGATACGCAGTATTTT.

The chain joins TRBV20-1 to TRBJ2-1, with 9 nucleotides matching TRBD2. Germline CDR1 and CDR2: DFQATT and SNEGSKA (reference sequence). V shed 0 bases and J 1 base; nucleotides not matched to a gene: 13. The length of the CDR3 is 19 residues. CDR3 bases: TGCAGTGCTAGAGATTTGGGGGTCAGACTAGCGGCTTCCTACAATGAGCAGTTCTTC. This encodes CSARDLGVRLAASYNEQFF.

The chain combines TRBV20-1 with TRBJ2-1; D is unclear. Germline CDR1 is DFQATT and CDR2 is SNEGSKA (reference sequence). V was cut by 3 bases and J by 6 bases, with 9 bases left in between. CDR3 length: 12 amino acids. CDR3 DNA: TGCAGTGCTAGTTTCGGCAGCAATGAGCAGTTCTTC. Protein: CSASFGSNEQFF.

This chain uses TRBV20-1 with TRBJ2-7; 7 nucleotides align to TRBD1. This CDR3 is 12 amino acids long. The V segment lost 5 bases and the J segment 3 bases; nucleotides outside the gene matches: 4. CDR1 is DFQATT, CDR2 SNEGSKA, per germline (reference sequence). The CDR3 sequence: CSASDRNYEQYF. DNA for the CDR3: TGCAGTGCTTCGGACAGGAACTACGAGCAGTACTTC.

The CDR3 DNA reads TGTGCCAGCAGCTCGGTAGCGGGAGGGGCAGAGACCCAGTACTTC. Protein: CASSSVAGGAETQYF. The chain joins TRBV5-4 to TRBJ2-5; 11 nucleotides agree with TRBD2. Trimming at V came to 3 bases and at J to 4 bases, leaving 5 bases not matched to a gene. CDR3 length equals 15 residues. Germline CDR1 is SGHNT and CDR2 is YYREEE (reference sequence).

A few counts support this clonotype. The V call is TRBV20-1, the J call TRBJ1-5; 8 bases line up with TRBD1. Germline V gene sequence: CDR1 DFQATT, CDR2 SNEGSKA (reference sequence). This CDR3 spans 13 amino acids. V was pared by 7 bases and J by 5 bases, with 7 bases of the junction left unmatched. The CDR3 sequence: CSVGQGTDQPQHF. The CDR3 DNA reads TGCAGTGTCGGACAGGGCACCGATCAGCCCCAGCATTTT.

There are a few counts of this clonotype. J is TRBJ1-4 and V is TRBV10-2; D is unresolved. The germline gives CDR1 WSHSY, CDR2 SAAADI. Trimming took off 9 bases at V and 6 bases at J, with 11 bases between the two ends. The CDR3 is made up of 12 amino acids. DNA of the CDR3: TGCGCCAGTGGACTTTTGGATGAAAAACTGTTTTTT. Amino acid sequence: CASGLLDEKLFF.

The DNA of the CDR3 is TGTGCCAGCAGGTTGACAGGGGACTATGGCTACACCTTC. This sequence encodes CASRLTGDYGYTF. This sequence joins TRBV12-3 or TRBV12-4 and TRBJ1-2; 8 bases line up with TRBD1. Trimming at V came to 6 bases and at J to 3 bases, leaving 3 bases not matched to a gene. The CDR3 is 13 amino acids.

Ten or more counts support this clonotype. The CDR3: CASSVSGSTDTQYF. The CDR3 coding sequence is TGTGCCAGCAGCGTTAGCGGGAGCACAGATACGCAGTATTTT. V gene TRBV9 combines with J gene TRBJ2-3; 7 bases align to TRBD2. Germline loops: CDR1 SGDLS, CDR2 YYNGEE. The trim removed 2 bases at V and 0 bases at J, leaving 0 bases unmatched. The CDR3 totals 14 residues.

The chain has TRBV20-1 and TRBJ2-3; D gene ambiguous. The CDR3 spans 14 residues. Trimming left V 6 bases short and J 0 bases short, with 13 bases between. Germline-derived CDR1 and CDR2 are DFQATT and SNEGSKA (reference sequence). The CDR3 DNA sequence: TGCAGTGCCCCCCGGCGACGTAGCACAGATACGCAGTATTTT. It is translated as CSAPRRRSTDTQYF.